One T cell receptor (beta chain) is described in this entry. The target of this receptor is not known. No base qualities exist here, and no much larger clone lies one base off it. This entry is derived from a study of T cell responses to AZD1222 COVID-19 vaccine (dated by TCRdb to the early 2020s). Background on the whole study: Because spike-specific TCR depth and breadth did not differ between the two schedules, AZD1222 recipients who got a second dose at roughly 4 weeks were pooled with those who got a second dose at roughly 12 weeks. A total of about 230 trial participants underwent TCR sequencing, of whom 207 received two doses of AZD1222 and about 26 received two doses of the MenACWY control vaccine. Enrollment into the trials was organized by age into subgroups of 18-55, 56-69 and 70-plus years, and those subgroups contained roughly 150, 30 and 60 TCR-sequenced participants, respectively.

The CDR3, cysteine through phenylalanine, is 15 amino acids long. Only the CDR3 DNA stays, 45 bases, in frame from base 1. CDR1 is given as SGHRS and CDR2 as YFSETQ, both from the germline V gene. V is pared back by 0 bases and J by 0 bases, with 7 bases lying between the germline termini. The CDR3 regions of human TCRbeta chains were analyzed by immunosequencing. The source study handled its data this way. TCRs in the repertoires were matched against a reference library of SARS-CoV-2-specific TCRs that had been generated with the MIRA antigen-specificity platform. Breadth meant the fraction of unique TCRs that were SARS-CoV-2-associated, whereas depth meant the fraction of total T cells that were SARS-CoV-2-associated. Using the MIRA data, every spike-specific TCR was mapped to the spike region that the TCR reacted to and assigned to either a CD4 or a CD8 class. Log10-transformed breadth and depth values were compared by one-way ANOVA with Sidak's multiple comparisons tests. TCRdb holds this immuneACCESS table with in-frame rearrangements only. Some clones are missing; in checked studies, unresolved V genes explain under half, and the rest has no known cause. V, J and clone size reflect that table, while D and trimming were determined from the DNA. This sample comprises approximately 150,000 clones, over 85% of them detected only once. The ten largest clonotypes hold less than 3% of the sample.

The time point label, read with the paper, signifies: baseline before first vaccination. Samples from vaccinated people were obtained from the UK trials COV001 and COV002, which included a single-blind randomized controlled phase 2/3 trial of AZD1222 (ChAdOx1 nCoV-19) in healthy adults. For TCRbeta chain sequencing, PBMC samples were collected from trial participants at day 0 and at day 28 after the second dose. The paper's findings and limits, for the study overall: In the small 56-69-year group, the increase in depth fell short of significance, most likely because of low power. Nearly half of unique spike-specific TCRs reportedly recognized epitopes outside regions mutated in the B.1.351 and B.1.1.7 variants. Conclusions about previously exposed vaccinees are limited because only six or seven AZD1222 recipients were SARS-CoV-2 seropositive at baseline. The vaccine-associated CD4 TCRs covered the entire spike protein, and the dominant responses fell in regions 160-218 and 743-854. Participants were mostly white British and included more females than males, and it was suggested by the authors that clonal diversity may have been underestimated. Because no day 14 peak-response samples were available, repertoires were characterized only after the peak T cell response. After two AZD1222 doses, both the breadth and the depth of spike-specific TCRs were significantly higher than at day 0 and than in MenACWY recipients.

This clonotype was sampled from an adult in good health. The rearrangement joined TRBV5-1 to TRBJ1-3; confidence is insufficient to name the D gene. The starting material was peripheral blood, obtained on day 0 of AZD1222 vaccination. CDR3 sequence: CASSLVAGSGNTIYF. The nucleotides are TGCGCCAGCAGCTTGGTGGCGGGCTCTGGAAACACCATATATTTT.